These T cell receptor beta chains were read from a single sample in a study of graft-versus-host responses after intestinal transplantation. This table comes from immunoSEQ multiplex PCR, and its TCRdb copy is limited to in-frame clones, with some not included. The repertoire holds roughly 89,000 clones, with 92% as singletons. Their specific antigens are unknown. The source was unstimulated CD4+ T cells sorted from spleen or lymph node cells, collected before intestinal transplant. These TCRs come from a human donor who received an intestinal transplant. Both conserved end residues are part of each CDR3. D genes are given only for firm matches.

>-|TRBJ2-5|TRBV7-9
CASSPPETQYF
TGTGCCAGCTCCCCTCCAGAGACCCAGTACTTC
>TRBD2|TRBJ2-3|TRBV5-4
CASSRITSGSTDTQYF
TGTGCCAGCAGCCGCATAACTAGCGGAAGCACAGATACGCAGTATTTT
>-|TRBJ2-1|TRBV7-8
CASSPTLSSYNEQFF
TGTGCCAGCAGCCCGACATTGAGCTCCTACAATGAGCAGTTCTTC
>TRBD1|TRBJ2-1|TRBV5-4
CASSPGQTLISYNEQFF
TGTGCCAGCAGTCCGGGACAGACTTTAATTTCCTACAATGAGCAGTTCTTC
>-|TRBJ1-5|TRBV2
CASSEDTPGVPHF
TGTGCCAGCAGTGAAGATACGCCAGGGGTTCCGCATTTT
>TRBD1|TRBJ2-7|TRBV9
CASSVESTGFYEQYF
TGTGCCAGCAGCGTAGAGTCGACAGGGTTTTACGAGCAGTACTTC
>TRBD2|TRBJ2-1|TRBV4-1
CASSQAGVAGGRDEQFF
TGCGCCAGCAGCCAAGCCGGTGTGGCGGGAGGGCGCGATGAGCAGTTCTTC
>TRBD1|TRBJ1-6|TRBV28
CASGDSNSPLHF
TGTGCCAGTGGGGACAGCAATTCACCCCTCCACTTT
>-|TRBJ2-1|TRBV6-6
CASRPVGGISYNEQFF
TGTGCCAGCAGGCCCGTAGGAGGAATATCCTACAATGAGCAGTTCTTC
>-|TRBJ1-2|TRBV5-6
CASSLAFQGWNGYTF
TGTGCCAGCAGCTTGGCCTTTCAGGGGTGGAATGGCTACACCTTC
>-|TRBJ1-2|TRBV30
CAWSVSSGFGYTF
TGTGCCTGGAGTGTCTCCTCAGGGTTTGGCTACACCTTC
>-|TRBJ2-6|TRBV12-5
CASGLLDSGANVLTF
TGTGCTAGTGGTTTGTTAGACTCTGGGGCCAACGTCCTGACTTTC
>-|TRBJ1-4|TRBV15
CATSSREFSEKLFF
TGTGCCACCAGCTCCAGGGAATTCAGTGAAAAACTGTTTTTT
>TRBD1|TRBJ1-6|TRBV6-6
CASSRTGGSPLHF
TGTGCCAGCAGCCGGACAGGGGGTTCACCCCTCCACTTT
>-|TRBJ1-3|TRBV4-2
CASSQDPSSGNTIYF
TGTGCCAGCAGCCAAGATCCCAGCTCTGGAAACACCATATATTTT
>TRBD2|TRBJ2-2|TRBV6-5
CASSRTSGSPGELFF
TGTGCCAGCTCCAGGACTAGCGGGAGCCCCGGGGAGCTGTTTTTT